This T cell receptor (beta chain) was captured in a study of response to subunit inactivated influenza vaccine. TCRdb recomputed calls from the RT-PCR reads with MiXCR, one row per CDR3 protein. There are 290,000 or so distinct CDR3 sequences in the sample; 20% to 25% occur only once, and approximately 10% lies in the top ten. General study results and limits: Few additional T cells are recruited per seasonal influenza vaccination, authors suggested.

The CDR3 is 14 residues long. Germline loops: CDR1 LGHNA, CDR2 YNFKEQ. V dropped 0 bases and J dropped 2 bases, with 7 bases sitting between them. This clonotype was observed many times. Antigen unknown. The chain uses TRBV4-2 and TRBJ1-1; possibly TRBD1 for D (6 bases). This specimen consisted of PBMCs from blood, obtained less than 22 months after vaccination. The source is a man between 50 and 69 years old who received an inactivated influenza vaccine. This CDR3 reads CASSQETGNTEAFF. The CDR3 DNA reads as TGTGCCAGCAGCCAAGAGACAGGCAACACTGAAGCTTTCTTT.